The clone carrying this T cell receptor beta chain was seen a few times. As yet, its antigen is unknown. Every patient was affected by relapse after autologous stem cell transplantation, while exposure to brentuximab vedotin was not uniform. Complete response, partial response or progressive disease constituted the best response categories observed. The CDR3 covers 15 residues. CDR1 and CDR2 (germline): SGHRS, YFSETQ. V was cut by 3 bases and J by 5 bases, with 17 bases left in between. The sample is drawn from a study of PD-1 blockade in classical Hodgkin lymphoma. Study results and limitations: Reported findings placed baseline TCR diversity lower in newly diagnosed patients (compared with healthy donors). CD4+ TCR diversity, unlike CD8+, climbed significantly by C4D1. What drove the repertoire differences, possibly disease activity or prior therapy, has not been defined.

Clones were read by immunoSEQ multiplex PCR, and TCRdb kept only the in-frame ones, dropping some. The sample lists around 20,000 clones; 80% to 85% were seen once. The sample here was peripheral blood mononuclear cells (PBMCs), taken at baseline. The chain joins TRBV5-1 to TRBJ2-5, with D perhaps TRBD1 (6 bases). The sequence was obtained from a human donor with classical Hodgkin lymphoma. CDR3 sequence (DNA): TGCGCCAGCAGCTCCGGACAGTTAAGCGAGGAGACCCAGTACTTC. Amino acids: CASSSGQLSEETQYF.